This TCR beta chain was sequenced for a study of Graves' ophthalmopathy and Graves' hyperthyroidism. Amplifying from RNA transcripts, the study obtained TCR beta CDR3 regions. After a first-round RT-PCR with HTBI primers, a second-round multiplex PCR was run. MiXCR, run by TCRdb on the multiplex PCR reads, gives a single entry per CDR3 protein. The sample includes roughly 500,000 distinct CDR3 sequences, over 13% of them seen just once. Presentation of ophthalmopathy in the donors involved moderate-to-severe activity, CAS ≥3, NOSPECS ≥4 and a duration under 3 months. Other autoimmune diseases, uncontrolled infections, pregnancy or lactation ruled patients out of participation. Sequencing used blood. The sequence derives from a woman aged 30 to 39 with Graves' ophthalmopathy.

The CDR3 loop reads CATWGQKNTGELFF. CDR3 DNA sequence: TGTGCCACATGGGGACAAAAGAACACCGGGGAGCTGTTTTTT. The V gene is TRBV19, the J gene TRBJ2-2, with D perhaps TRBD1 (6 bases). Per germline, CDR1 LNHDA and CDR2 SQIVND (reference sequence). This CDR3 spans 14 amino acids. The V end was cut by 10 bases, the J end by 1 base, with 13 bases between.